Described below is a single T cell receptor (beta chain) sequence and its context. This specimen comes from a study of OX40 agonist ivuxolimab in advanced cancers. The CDR3 totals 15 residues. The ends lost 4 bases at V and 9 bases at J; junction bases unmatched: 14. Germline V lookup: CDR1 SGHRS, CDR2 YFSETQ. Method: immunoSEQ multiplex PCR; TCRdb's copy keeps in-frame clones and lacks some. The table records some 150,000 clones, around 93% of them present only once. V usage is TRBV5-1 and J usage is TRBJ1-1, with 8 bases lining up with TRBD1. The sequence was obtained from an adult with an advanced solid tumor such as melanoma, head and neck, liver or kidney cancer. Source: CD4+ or CD8+ T cells sorted from blood, taken in a trial of the OX40 agonist ivuxolimab. In nucleotides, the CDR3 is TGCGCCAGCAGCCGGTGGGAACAGGGGGAGTCCCAAGCTTTCTTT. Translated, it gives CASSRWEQGESQAFF.